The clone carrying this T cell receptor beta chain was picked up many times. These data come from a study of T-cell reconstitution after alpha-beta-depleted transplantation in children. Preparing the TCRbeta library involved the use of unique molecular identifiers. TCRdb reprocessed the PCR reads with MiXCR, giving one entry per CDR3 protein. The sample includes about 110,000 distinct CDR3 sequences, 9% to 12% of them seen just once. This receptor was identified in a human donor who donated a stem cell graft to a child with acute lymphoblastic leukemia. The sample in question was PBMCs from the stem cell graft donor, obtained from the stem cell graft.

CDR3 in DNA: TGTGCCAGCAGTCCCGGGACAGCATATGCACAAATGGGAGGCTACACCTTC. It codes for CASSPGTAYAQMGGYTF. The gene calls are TRBV27 and TRBJ1-2; 7 bases map to TRBD1. This CDR3 is built from 17 residues. J lost 8 bases, V lost 5 bases, and 20 bases had no gene match. CDR1 and CDR2 (germline): MNHEY, SMNVEV (reference sequence).